The entry below describes one T cell receptor (beta chain). Its antigen is undetermined. The data stem from a study of tumor-infiltrating lymphocytes in localized non-small cell lung cancer. Overall study: Some samples were collected after neoadjuvant chemotherapy; smokers, never-smokers and several histologies were included.

Trimming removed 7 bases at V and 0 bases at J, with 10 bases between. CDR1 is GTSNPN, CDR2 SVGIG, per germline (reference sequence). The CDR3 contains 13 residues. Some clones are missing from TCRdb's copy, which holds only in-frame ones; the method was immunoSEQ multiplex PCR. The repertoire holds approximately 12,000 clones, with approximately 65% as singletons. Study findings and constraints: TCR sequencing covered a subset of patients with enough tissue. IM1 and IM2 tumors showed no difference in T-cell fraction.

This clonotype originated in a human donor with non-small cell lung cancer. The chain combines TRBV30 with TRBJ1-3; TRBD1 might be the D (6 bases). The sequenced material came from uninvolved lung tissue not adjacent to the tumor. For the CDR3, the DNA is TGTGCCTACGCGGACAGCTCTGGAAACACCATATATTTT. As protein: CAYADSSGNTIYF.